Following are 27 T cell receptor beta chains from one sample sequenced in a study of OX40 agonist ivuxolimab in advanced cancers. The data were produced by immunoSEQ multiplex PCR, yet TCRdb's version contains in-frame clones alone and is incomplete. This table holds under 80,000 clones, about 85% found once. The starting material was CD4+ or CD8+ T cells sorted from blood, obtained in a trial of the OX40 agonist ivuxolimab. Every receptor here comes from an adult with an advanced solid tumor such as melanoma, head and neck, liver or kidney cancer.

This chain links TRBV6-5 with TRBJ2-7; no reliable D call. V was trimmed by 5 bases and J by 1 base, leaving 3 bases between them. Per the germline V gene, CDR1 is MNHEY and CDR2 is SVGAGI. The CDR3 runs 11 residues. CDR3 in amino acids: CASSESYEQYF. CDR3 coding DNA: TGTGCCAGCAGTGAATCCTACGAGCAGTACTTC.

The V gene is TRBV6-1, the J gene TRBJ2-5; D is unresolved. The length of the CDR3 is 13 residues. CDR1 MNHNS and CDR2 SASEGT come from the germline V gene. The V end lost 5 bases, the J end lost 4 bases, and 11 bases lay between the germline ends. CDR3: CASSPGRGETQYF. Written as DNA, the CDR3 is TGTGCCAGCAGTCCGGGCCGAGGAGAGACCCAGTACTTC.

The rearrangement joins TRBV18 to TRBJ1-4, with a weak D call TRBD1 (5 bases). This CDR3 is built from 13 residues. Germline V gene data show CDR1 as KGHSH and CDR2 as LQKENI. V lost 7 bases to trimming and J lost 7 bases, with 13 bases between them. The CDR3 protein is CASCRGESEKLFF. CDR3 in DNA: TGTGCCAGCTGCCGGGGGGAATCTGAAAAACTGTTTTTT. Looking up the rest from reference TRBV18 and TRBJ1-4 gives the full variable domain: NAGVMQNPRHLVRRRGQEARLRCSPMKGHSHVYWYRQLPEEGLKFMVYLQKENIIDESGMPKERFSAEFPKEGPSILRIQQVVRGDSAAYFCASCRGESEKLFFGSGTQLSVL.

The chain combines TRBV7-2 with TRBJ2-6; unclear D gene. V was clipped by 1 base and J by 1 base, with 5 bases between them. The germline CDR1 and CDR2 sequences are SGHTA and FQGNSA. The CDR3 runs 15 residues. CDR3 sequence: CASSLDLSGANVLTF. The CDR3 DNA reads as TGTGCCAGCAGCTTAGACCTTTCTGGGGCCAACGTCCTGACTTTC.

This chain connects TRBV10-3 to TRBJ2-7; D gene unclear. The ends were cut back, 3 bases at V and 0 bases at J, with 9 bases in the middle. CDR1 is ENHRY, CDR2 SYGVKD, per germline. There are 14 residues in the CDR3. CDR3 nucleotide sequence: TGTGCCATCAGTGATTTTGCGTCCTCCTACGAGCAGTACTTC. Its translation: CAISDFASSYEQYF.

This clone was picked up one time. The rearrangement links TRBV5-1 to TRBJ2-1; D gene uncertain. The CDR3 sequence is 13 residues long. Between the trimmed V and J ends, which lost 0 bases and 6 bases, there was a span of 7 bases. Germline V gene sequence: CDR1 SGHRS, CDR2 YFSETQ. This chain's CDR3 is CASSLGEGNEQFF. The CDR3 DNA reads TGCGCCAGCAGCTTGGGAGAAGGCAATGAGCAGTTCTTC.

This sequence joins TRBV28 and TRBJ2-7; D could derive from TRBD1 or TRBD2 (5 bases each). Germline CDR1 MDHEN, CDR2 SYDVKM. V lost 6 bases and J 3 bases, leaving 15 bases between the germline ends. The CDR3 runs to 14 residues. The CDR3 sequence: CASSLRGVYYEQYF. CDR3 nucleotides: TGTGCCAGCAGCCTTAGAGGGGTATACTACGAGCAGTACTTC.

The chain recombines TRBV29-1 with TRBJ2-3; D is possibly TRBD1 or TRBD2 (5 bases each). Trimming left V 1 base short and J 6 bases short, with 17 bases between. CDR3 length: 15 amino acids. Germline V gene lookup returns CDR1 SQVTM and CDR2 ANQGSEA. CDR3 amino acids: CSVEGGGLGVDTQYF. CDR3 DNA: TGCAGCGTTGAAGGTGGTGGACTGGGGGTTGATACGCAGTATTTT.

This chain links TRBV6-5 with TRBJ2-7; no firm D call. Trimming pared 4 bases from V and 2 bases from J, leaving 15 bases between. Germline V CDR1 and CDR2: MNHEY, SVGAGI. The CDR3 has 15 amino acids. CDR3 region: CASSLSSGPTYEQYF. Here the CDR3 DNA reads TGTGCCAGCAGTTTGTCGTCGGGTCCGACCTACGAGCAGTACTTC.

This chain joins TRBV9 and TRBJ2-5; 8 nucleotides line up with TRBD1. In germline, CDR1 is SGDLS, CDR2 YYNGEE. The V gene end was trimmed by 3 bases and the J gene end by 5 bases; junction bases not matched to a gene: 9. The CDR3 is 15 amino acids. CDR3 DNA: TGTGCCAGCAGCGAGGGCGGCAGGGGGCACGAGACCCAGTACTTC. It codes for CASSEGGRGHETQYF.

The rearrangement uses TRBV6-1 and TRBJ1-2, with D possibly matching TRBD1 (6 bases). This CDR3 spans 15 amino acids. With 7 bases removed from V and 0 bases from J, the gap between germline ends came to 15 bases. Per the germline V gene, CDR1 is MNHNS and CDR2 is SASEGT. The CDR3 DNA reads as TGTGCCAGCATCCCGGGACACCCGCCTAACTATGGCTACACCTTC. Translated, it gives CASIPGHPPNYGYTF.

The chain uses TRBV5-6 and TRBJ1-6; 7 bases match TRBD1. Trimming removed 4 bases from V and 6 bases from J; junction bases left unmatched: 10. Germline CDR1 reads SGHDT; CDR2 reads YYEEEE. The CDR3 contains 16 residues. CDR3 sequence: CASSVATGLPNSPLHF. CDR3 nucleotides: TGTGCCAGCAGCGTAGCGACAGGGCTACCTAATTCACCCCTCCACTTT. Full variable domain (remainder filled in from reference TRBV5-6 and TRBJ1-6): DAGVTQSPTHLIKTRGQQVTLRCSPKSGHDTVSWYQQALGQGPQFIFQYYEEEERQRGNFPDRFSGHQFPNYSSELNVNALLLGDSALYLCASSVATGLPNSPLHFGNGTRLTVT.

V and J are TRBV5-4 and TRBJ1-6, with 9 positions matching TRBD1. The germline V gene has CDR1 SGHNT and CDR2 YYREEE (reference sequence). CDR3 length equals 19 residues. Unmatched junction bases numbered 7, after V lost 0 bases and J lost 0 bases. The CDR3 protein is CASSLAGTGKSSYNSPLHF. DNA of the CDR3: TGTGCCAGCAGCTTGGCCGGGACAGGGAAAAGCTCCTATAATTCACCCCTCCACTTT. The complete variable domain, with remaining parts taken from reference TRBV5-4 and TRBJ1-6, reads ETGVTQSPTHLIKTRGQQVTLRCSSQSGHNTVSWYQQALGQGPQFIFQYYREEENGRGNFPPRFSGLQFPNYSSELNVNALELDDSALYLCASSLAGTGKSSYNSPLHFGNGTRLTVT.

The genes are TRBV5-1 and TRBJ1-2; possible D gene TRBD1, 6 bases. Germline V CDR1 and CDR2: SGHRS, YFSETQ. V lost 3 bases and J 3 bases, leaving 12 bases between the germline ends. This CDR3 has 14 residues. The CDR3 nucleotides are TGCGCCAGCAGCTCCCCTCCAGGGGACTATGGCTACACCTTC. Protein product: CASSSPPGDYGYTF.

This rearrangement joins TRBV28 to TRBJ2-5, with 9 bases identical to TRBD1. The DNA matches TRBJ2-7 better at its end, which makes the J call doubtful. CDR1 is MDHEN and CDR2 is SYDVKM in the germline V gene. There are 14 residues in the CDR3. The CDR3 spells CASSSGTGSLEQYF. The CDR3 region has the DNA TGTGCCAGCAGTTCCGGGACAGGGTCCCTCGAGCAGTACTTC.

The chain employs TRBV5-4 and TRBJ1-6, with D hard to call. The CDR3 spans 18 residues. V gave up 1 base and J gave up 10 bases, with 24 bases separating them. Germline V gene sequence: CDR1 SGHNT, CDR2 YYREEE (reference sequence). CDR3 sequence: CASSLRNPALGFDSPLHF. CDR3 coding DNA: TGTGCCAGCAGCTTGAGGAACCCTGCTCTCGGCTTTGACTCACCCCTCCACTTT.

This sequence joins TRBV4-2 and TRBJ2-1; D might be TRBD1 (5 bases). V was trimmed by 2 bases and J by 0 bases, leaving 14 bases between them. CDR1 LGHNA and CDR2 YNFKEQ come from the germline V gene. The CDR3 loop spans 17 amino acids. The CDR3: CASSQQDSVNSYNEQFF. Written as DNA, the CDR3 is TGTGCCAGCAGCCAACAAGACAGCGTAAACTCCTACAATGAGCAGTTCTTC.

Worth noting for this clone: A junction boundary mismatches the germline segment, possibly from a read error. The V gene is TRBV7-7, the J gene TRBJ2-2, with D unclear. The CDR3 is made up of 14 amino acids. Germline V gives CDR1 SSHAT, CDR2 FNYEAQ (reference sequence). This CDR3 reads CASSFVANTGELFF. The CDR3 region has the DNA TGTGCTAGCAGCTTCGTTGCAAACACCGGGGAGCTGTTTTTT.

The chain couples TRBV5-4 to TRBJ2-1; D ambiguous. V lost 7 bases and J lost 1, with 18 bases in between. The germline V gene encodes CDR1 SGHNT and CDR2 YYREEE (reference sequence). The CDR3 has 16 residues. The CDR3 spells CASSLPRAGSYNEQFF. Here the CDR3 DNA reads TGTGCCAGCTCCCTTCCGCGAGCCGGGTCCTACAATGAGCAGTTCTTC.

J is TRBJ2-7 and V is TRBV25-1; 10 bases are a match to TRBD2. Trimming at V came to 3 bases and at J to 0 bases, leaving 5 bases not matched to a gene. Germline V CDR1 and CDR2: MGHDK, SYGVNS. This CDR3 has 16 residues. Here the CDR3 reads CASSDQTSGLSYEQYF. The CDR3 DNA sequence: TGTGCCAGCAGTGATCAGACTAGCGGGCTCTCCTACGAGCAGTACTTC.

The chain carries TRBV29-1 and TRBJ2-1, with 8 bases fitting TRBD1. After removal of 2 bases from V and 6 bases from J, the junction contained 3 bases not matched to a gene. The CDR3 sequence is 13 residues long. Germline V gene sequence: CDR1 SQVTM, CDR2 ANQGSEA. CDR3 residues: CSVELDRVNEQFF. CDR3 nucleotides: TGCAGCGTTGAACTGGACAGGGTCAATGAGCAGTTCTTC.

The chain recombines TRBV15 with TRBJ1-1; D is unclear. V was pared by 1 base and J by 1 base, with 1 base between. CDR1 LNHNV and CDR2 YYDKDF come from the germline V gene (reference sequence). The CDR3 contains 12 residues. The CDR3 nucleotides are TGTGCCACCAGCAGAGGGAACACTGAAGCTTTCTTT. This codes for CATSRGNTEAFF. Full variable domain (rest looked up from reference TRBV15 and TRBJ1-1): DAMVIQNPRYQVTQFGKPVTLSCSQTLNHNVMYWYQQKSSQAPKLLFHYYDKDFNNEADTPDNFQSRRPNTSFCFLDIRSPGLGDTAMYLCATSRGNTEAFFGQGTRLTVV.

The genes are TRBV2 and TRBJ1-1; 9 bases line up with TRBD1. This CDR3 comprises 15 residues. V gave up 4 bases and J gave up 10 bases; unmatched junction bases: 13. Germline CDR1 reads SNHLY; CDR2 reads FYNNEI. The CDR3 protein is CASSGQGGGGLIAFF. The DNA for the CDR3 is TGTGCCAGCAGTGGACAGGGGGGCGGAGGCCTGATAGCTTTCTTT.

This clone was recorded only once. This clone may be a read error of a much larger clone one base away. This chain uses TRBV7-6 with TRBJ1-6, with D hard to call. The CDR3 contains 15 residues. Germline CDR1 is SGHVS and CDR2 is FNYEAQ. The V gene lost 5 bases and the J gene lost 10 bases, with 18 bases spanning the gap. CDR3 residues: CASSQDWVSGSPLHF. As DNA, the CDR3 is TGTGCCAGCAGCCAAGATTGGGTGTCAGGATCACCCCTCCACTTT.

This chain connects TRBV7-3 to TRBJ1-2, with 8 bases aligning to TRBD1. The germline V gene encodes CDR1 SGHTA and CDR2 FQGTGA. The junction had 4 bases not matched to a gene; V was cut back by 4 bases and J by 6 bases. This CDR3 has 13 amino acids. CDR3 loop: CASSSGTGHGYTF. CDR3 nucleotides: TGTGCCAGCAGCTCCGGGACAGGACATGGCTACACCTTC.

The rearrangement joins TRBV5-6 to TRBJ1-1; no firm D call. V lost 0 bases and J lost 1, with 19 bases in between. The CDR3 runs to 18 residues. Germline V CDR1 and CDR2: SGHDT, YYEEEE. DNA of the CDR3: TGTGCCAGCAGCTTGGCCAATGGACGGAACCCATGGAACACTGAAGCTTTCTTT. Its translation: CASSLANGRNPWNTEAFF.

The V and J genes are TRBV30 and TRBJ2-3, with D maybe TRBD2 (5 bases). This CDR3 spans 15 amino acids. Trimming removed 2 bases at V and 3 bases at J, with 15 bases between. Per germline, CDR1 GTSNPN and CDR2 SVGIG (reference sequence). CDR3 in DNA: TGTGCCTGGAGTTTACCAGCGGCCGTGACAGATACGCAGTATTTT. Amino acid sequence: CAWSLPAAVTDTQYF.